This TCR beta chain comes out of a study of T cell responses to AZD1222 COVID-19 vaccine. Findings and limits, study-wide: Only a handful of AZD1222 recipients tested seropositive at baseline. Donors were chiefly white British, with a greater number of females, and clonal diversity was perhaps underestimated.

This CDR3 is built from 16 residues. Germline trimming cut 3 bases from V and 6 bases from J; bases unmatched to any gene: 9. The germline CDR1 and CDR2 sequences are SGHAT and FQNNGV. Some clones are missing from TCRdb's copy, which holds only in-frame ones; the method was immunoSEQ multiplex PCR. The data contain under 150,000 clones, roughly nine tenths of them singletons. To note about this clone: Its antigen is unidentified.

Second doses were pooled across both intervals (about 4 or about 12 weeks). The sequences come from peripheral blood, collected 28 days after the second AZD1222 dose. The J gene is TRBJ2-3, the V gene TRBV11-2; TRBD2 aligns across 10 bases. The receptor comes from an adult who received the AZD1222 COVID-19 vaccine. The CDR3 spells CASSFGTSVGGDTQYF. In DNA, the CDR3 is TGTGCCAGCAGCTTCGGGACTAGCGTGGGGGGGGATACGCAGTATTTT.